This T cell receptor beta chain was found in a study of Ad26.COV2.S vaccination and SARS-CoV-2 variants. General study results and limits: Non-spike TCR breadth was similar in vaccine and placebo recipients. Spike-specific CD8+ and CD4+ T cell responses reportedly showed substantial breadth after vaccination.

Assay used: immunoSEQ multiplex PCR; TCRdb lists only in-frame clones, some missing. The sample lists fewer than 300,000 clones; 70% to 90% were seen once. Treatment in this sample: over 15 received Ad26.COV2.S at low or high dose, single or two shots; about 5 received placebo; per-sample allocation not given. It was on day 63 after the first vaccine or placebo injection that samples were taken. Germline V CDR1 and CDR2: SNHLY, FYNNEI. Trimming took 7 bases from V and 16 from J, leaving 14 bases between them. This CDR3 spans 11 amino acids. On this clone: Its antigen is undetermined.

The V call is TRBV2, the J call TRBJ1-6; D not certain. The source was peripheral blood, collected in a trial of Ad26.COV2.S vaccine versus placebo. The TCR comes from a person between 18 and 60 years old who received the Ad26.COV2.S COVID-19 vaccine or a placebo. CDR3 DNA: TGTGCCAGCAAAGCAGTAATGGGGCTCCACTTT. Amino acids: CASKAVMGLHF. Combining the CDR3 with reference TRBV2 and TRBJ1-6 gives the whole variable domain EPEVTQTPSHQVTQMGQEVILRCVPISNHLYFYWYRQILGQKVEFLVSFYNNEISEKSEIFDDQFSVERPDGSNFTLKIRSTKLEDSAMYFCASKAVMGLHFGNGTRLTVT.